This T cell receptor beta chain was captured in a study of CD8 T cells in ankylosing spondylitis. Overall study findings and caveats: Reportedly, significant enrichment of disease-linked clones occurred in matched ankylosing spondylitis synovial fluid. Made up of eight highly homologous variants, a TCR beta motif appeared characteristic of ankylosing spondylitis blood.

The CDR3 spans 15 residues. Germline CDR1 and CDR2: SGHRS and YFSETQ. The V gene end was trimmed by 2 bases and the J gene end by 4 bases; junction bases not matched to a gene: 5. Points on this clonotype: Its antigen is unknown.

5'-RACE, quantitative and with molecular barcodes, yielded the TCR beta libraries. TCRdb reprocessed the 5' RACE reads via MiXCR and lists one record per CDR3 protein. Of about 390,000 distinct CDR3 sequences listed, around 22% are singletons. This clonotype originated in a male donor with ankylosing spondylitis. The genes are TRBV5-1 and TRBJ2-1; TRBD2 aligns across 8 bases. What was sequenced was blood, either unsorted or a sorted T cell fraction (not recorded which). The CDR3 reads CASSFLRGRYNEQFF. CDR3 nucleotide sequence: TGCGCCAGCAGCTTTCTCCGCGGGAGGTACAATGAGCAGTTCTTC.